This TCR beta chain came from a study of OX40 agonist ivuxolimab in advanced cancers. Study-wide results and caveats: Which antigen the expanded peripheral T cells recognized is unknown.

Generated by immunoSEQ multiplex PCR, the TCRdb table keeps only in-frame clones and is missing some. Of about 56,000 clones in the sample, 92% were seen once. V was clipped by 0 bases and J by 6 bases, with 14 bases between them. CDR1 and CDR2 from the germline V gene are LGHNA and YSLEER. The CDR3 sequence is 15 residues long. In the case of this clone: Its antigen is currently unknown.

The input for sequencing was CD4+ or CD8+ T cells sorted from blood, taken in a trial of the OX40 agonist ivuxolimab. This TCR was recovered from an adult with an advanced solid tumor such as melanoma, head and neck, liver or kidney cancer. The chain links TRBV4-3 to TRBJ1-1, with D unresolved. The CDR3 DNA reads TGCGCCAGCAGCCAAGAGTCCCAGGCGGGGTCTGAAGCTTTCTTT. Protein: CASSQESQAGSEAFF.